This TCR beta chain was captured in a study of blood T cell repertoires in COVID-19. About the research overall: Sites across the United States, Italy and Spain contributed samples from acute and convalescent COVID-19.

This CDR3 is 17 amino acids long. V lost 6 bases and J lost 0; bases outside the gene matches: 8. Germline V gene data show CDR1 as MNHEY and CDR2 as SVGEGT. Under the authors' procedure: Reference gene primer amplification gave estimated nucleated cell counts. The repertoire was sequenced with immunoSEQ multiplex PCR; TCRdb's copy has only in-frame clones and lacks some. V and J calls and clone size are copied from that table; D and trimming were computed from the DNA. Altogether about 410,000 clones are present, approximately 91% being singletons, with the ten largest covering under 2%. The Seattle site enrolled patients during active infection and followed them longitudinally.

Specimen: peripheral blood. This chain links TRBV6-2 or TRBV6-3 with TRBJ1-4, with 9 bases that match TRBD1. The source is a woman in her 40s with COVID-19, enrolled during active disease. As DNA, the CDR3 is TGTGCCAGCAGCTCCGGGACAGGGCCAACAACTAATGAAAAACTGTTTTTT. This codes for CASSSGTGPTTNEKLFF.